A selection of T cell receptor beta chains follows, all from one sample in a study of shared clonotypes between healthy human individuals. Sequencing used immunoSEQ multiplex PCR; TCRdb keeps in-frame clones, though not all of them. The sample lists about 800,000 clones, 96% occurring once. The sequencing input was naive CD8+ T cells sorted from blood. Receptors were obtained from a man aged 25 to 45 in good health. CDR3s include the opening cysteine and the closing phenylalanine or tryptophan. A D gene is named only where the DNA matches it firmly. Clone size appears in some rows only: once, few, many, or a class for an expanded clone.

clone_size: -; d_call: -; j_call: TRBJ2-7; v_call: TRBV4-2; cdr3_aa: CASSQEQRYEAYEQYF; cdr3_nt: TGTGCCAGCAGCCAAGAGCAACGCTACGAGGCCTACGAGCAGTACTTC
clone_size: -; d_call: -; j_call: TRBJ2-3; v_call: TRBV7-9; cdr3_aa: CASSRGRGGTDTQYF; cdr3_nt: TGTGCCAGCAGCCGGGGGCGGGGCGGAACAGATACGCAGTATTTT
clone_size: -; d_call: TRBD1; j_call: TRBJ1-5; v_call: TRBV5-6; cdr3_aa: CASSADRGHQPQHF; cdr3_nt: TGTGCCAGCAGCGCGGACAGGGGCCATCAGCCCCAGCATTTT
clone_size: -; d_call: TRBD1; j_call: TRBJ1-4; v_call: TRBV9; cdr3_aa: CASSATGGGEKLFF; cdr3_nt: TGTGCCAGCAGCGCGACAGGGGGTGGAGAAAAACTGTTTTTT
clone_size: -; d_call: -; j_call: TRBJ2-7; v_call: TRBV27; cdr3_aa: CASGGRGYSYEQYF; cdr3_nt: TGTGCCAGCGGGGGTCGGGGGTACTCCTACGAGCAGTACTTC
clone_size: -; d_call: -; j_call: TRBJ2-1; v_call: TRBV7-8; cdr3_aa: CASRGSWGNEQFF; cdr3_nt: TGTGCCAGCCGGGGGTCCTGGGGCAATGAGCAGTTCTTC
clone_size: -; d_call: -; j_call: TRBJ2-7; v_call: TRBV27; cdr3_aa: CASSLSTWESEQYF; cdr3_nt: TGTGCCAGCAGTTTATCGACATGGGAGAGCGAGCAGTACTTC
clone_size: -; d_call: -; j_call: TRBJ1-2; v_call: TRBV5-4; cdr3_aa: CASSLFPSNYGYTF; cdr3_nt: TGTGCCAGCAGCTTGTTTCCAAGCAACTATGGCTACACCTTC
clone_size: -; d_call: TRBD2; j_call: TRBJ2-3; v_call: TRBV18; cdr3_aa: CASSPFQTSELSTDTQYF; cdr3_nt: TGTGCCAGCTCACCCTTTCAAACTAGCGAGCTTAGCACAGATACGCAGTATTTT
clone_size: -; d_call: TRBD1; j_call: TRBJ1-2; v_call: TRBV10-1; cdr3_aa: CASSEPTRRQGIYGYTF; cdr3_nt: TGCGCCAGCAGTGAGCCGACCCGGCGACAGGGGATCTATGGCTACACCTTC
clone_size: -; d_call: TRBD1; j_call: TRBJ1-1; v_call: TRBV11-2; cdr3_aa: CASSPGQGEMNTEAFF; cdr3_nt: TGTGCCAGCAGCCCCGGACAGGGGGAGATGAACACTGAAGCTTTCTTT
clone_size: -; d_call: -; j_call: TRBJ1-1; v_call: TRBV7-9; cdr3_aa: CASSPDRLNTEAFF; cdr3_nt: TGTGCCAGCAGCCCGGACAGACTGAACACTGAAGCTTTCTTT
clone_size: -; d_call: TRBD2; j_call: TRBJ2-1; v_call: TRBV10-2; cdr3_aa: CASSDWREGVNEQFF; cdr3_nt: TGCGCCAGCAGTGATTGGCGGGAGGGGGTGAATGAGCAGTTCTTC
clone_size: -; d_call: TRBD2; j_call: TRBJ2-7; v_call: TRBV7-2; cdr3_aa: CASSLVAGVDEQYF; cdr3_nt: TGTGCCAGCAGCTTAGTAGCGGGAGTTGACGAGCAGTACTTC
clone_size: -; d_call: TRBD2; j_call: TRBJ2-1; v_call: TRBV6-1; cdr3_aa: CASGEGWEQFF; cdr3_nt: TGTGCCAGCGGGGAGGGCTGGGAGCAGTTCTTC
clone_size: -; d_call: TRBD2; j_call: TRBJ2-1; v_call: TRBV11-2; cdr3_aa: CASSLDLAGGSSYNEQFF; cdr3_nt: TGTGCCAGCAGCTTAGATCTGGCGGGGGGGAGCTCCTACAATGAGCAGTTCTTC
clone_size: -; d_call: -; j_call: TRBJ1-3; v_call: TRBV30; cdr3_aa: CARRRFSSGNTIYF; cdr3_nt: TGTGCGCGGCGGCGGTTCAGCTCTGGAAACACCATATATTTT
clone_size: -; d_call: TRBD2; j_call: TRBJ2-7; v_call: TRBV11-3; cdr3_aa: CASSLGEGYEQYF; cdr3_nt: TGTGCCAGCAGCTTGGGGGAGGGCTACGAGCAGTACTTC
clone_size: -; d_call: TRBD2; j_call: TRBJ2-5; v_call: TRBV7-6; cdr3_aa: CAIAGDQETQYF; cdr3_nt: TGTGCCATAGCGGGGGACCAAGAGACCCAGTACTTC
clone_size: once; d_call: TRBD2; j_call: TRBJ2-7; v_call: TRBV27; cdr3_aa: CASSFGLAGGYEQYF; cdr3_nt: TGTGCCAGCAGTTTTGGACTAGCGGGAGGGTACGAGCAGTACTTC
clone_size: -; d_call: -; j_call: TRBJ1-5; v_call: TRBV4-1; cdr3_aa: CASSQLQGSQPQHF; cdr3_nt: TGCGCCAGCAGCCAACTACAGGGAAGTCAGCCCCAGCATTTT
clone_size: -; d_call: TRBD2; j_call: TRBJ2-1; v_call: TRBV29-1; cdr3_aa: CSVEGPTLAGVYNEQFF; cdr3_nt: TGCAGCGTTGAAGGCCCAACTCTAGCGGGAGTGTACAATGAGCAGTTCTTC
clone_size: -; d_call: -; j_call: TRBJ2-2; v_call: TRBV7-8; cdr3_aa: CASSSEFITGSRTGELFF; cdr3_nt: TGTGCCAGCAGCTCCGAATTCATTACAGGGTCCCGCACCGGGGAGCTGTTTTTT
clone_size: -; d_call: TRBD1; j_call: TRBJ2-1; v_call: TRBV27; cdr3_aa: CASSLGTGVYNEQFF; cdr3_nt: TGTGCCAGCAGTTTAGGGACAGGGGTTTACAATGAGCAGTTCTTC
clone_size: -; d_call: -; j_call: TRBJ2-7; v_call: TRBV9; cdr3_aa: CASSPPGGYEQYF; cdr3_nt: TGTGCCAGCAGCCCCCCTGGGGGCTACGAGCAGTACTTC
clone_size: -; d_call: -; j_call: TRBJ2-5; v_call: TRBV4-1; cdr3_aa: CASSQAPGLWETQYF; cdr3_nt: TGCGCCAGCAGCCAAGCACCGGGGCTTTGGGAGACCCAGTACTTC
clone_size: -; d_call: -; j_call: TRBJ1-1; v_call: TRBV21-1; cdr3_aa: CASSSYRGADTEAFF; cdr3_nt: TGTGCCAGCAGCTCCTATCGGGGCGCCGACACTGAAGCTTTCTTT
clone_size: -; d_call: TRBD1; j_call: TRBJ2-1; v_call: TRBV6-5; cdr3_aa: CASSTGDNEQFF; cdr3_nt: TGTGCCAGCAGCACAGGGGACAATGAGCAGTTCTTC
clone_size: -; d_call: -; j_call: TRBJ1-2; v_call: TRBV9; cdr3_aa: CASSSIRGRREYGYTF; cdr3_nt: TGTGCCAGCAGCAGTATTAGAGGGCGACGAGAATATGGCTACACCTTC